What follows are 17 T cell receptor beta chains derived from one specimen sequenced in a study of PD-1 blockade in classical Hodgkin lymphoma. Every single patient, without exception, relapsed after autologous stem cell transplantation, and brentuximab vedotin exposure varied. Clones were read by immunoSEQ multiplex PCR, and TCRdb kept only the in-frame ones, dropping some. The table records about 21,000 clones, roughly four fifths of them present only once. The material was peripheral blood mononuclear cells (PBMCs), obtained before the second cycle of nivolumab. These receptors all come from a human donor with classical Hodgkin lymphoma.

The V and J genes are TRBV27 and TRBJ1-2; D is possibly TRBD1 (6 bases). Germline CDR1 is MNHEY and CDR2 is SMNVEV (reference sequence). The V end lost 3 bases, the J end lost 8 bases, and 19 bases lay between the germline ends. The CDR3 is 15 amino acids. CDR3 nucleotide sequence: TGTGCCAGCAGTTTGGGGATACAGGGCCATGAGGGCTACACCTTC. Protein product: CASSLGIQGHEGYTF.

V and J are TRBV6-6 and TRBJ1-6; weak D call: TRBD1 (5 bases). The germline gives CDR1 MNHNY, CDR2 SVGAGI (reference sequence). V lost 5 bases and J 5 bases, leaving 16 bases between the germline ends. This CDR3 is built from 16 residues. The CDR3 loop is CASSQGSPIDNSPLHF. The CDR3 DNA is TGTGCCAGCAGTCAGGGTTCCCCGATAGATAATTCACCCCTCCACTTT.

This clone was observed a single time. Sequence at one end of the junction differs from germline and may be a read error. V and J are TRBV11-2 and TRBJ2-7; 14 bases are shared with TRBD2. CDR1 and CDR2 (germline): SGHAT, FQNNGV. This CDR3 has 19 amino acids. The CDR3 protein is CASSTKRGTSGSRGYEQYF. As DNA, the CDR3 is TGCGCCAGCAGCACTAAACGCGGGACTAGCGGGAGCCGAGGCTACGAGCAGTACTTC.

This chain connects TRBV5-1 to TRBJ1-2, with D unclear. V was shortened by 3 bases and J by 4 bases, with 10 bases between the two germline ends. In germline, CDR1 is SGHRS, CDR2 YFSETQ. This CDR3 spans 13 amino acids. The chain's CDR3 is CASSSDGVYGYTF. CDR3 sequence (DNA): TGCGCCAGCAGCTCGGACGGCGTCTATGGCTACACCTTC.

The chain employs TRBV7-8 and TRBJ1-4, with D uncertain. V was shortened by 5 bases and J by 0 bases, with 10 bases between the two germline ends. This CDR3 is built from 15 residues. Germline CDR1 SGHVS, CDR2 FQNEAQ. CDR3: CASSLRPTTNEKLFF. In nucleotides, the CDR3 is TGTGCCAGCAGCCTCAGACCCACAACTAATGAAAAACTGTTTTTT.

The V call is TRBV27, the J call TRBJ2-7, with 9 positions matching TRBD1. V shed 1 base, J shed 5 bases, and the junction held 6 bases outside the gene matches. The germline CDR1 and CDR2 sequences are MNHEY and SMNVEV (reference sequence). The CDR3 extends over 15 amino acids. The CDR3 loop reads CASSLLWTGDHEQYF. In DNA form, the CDR3 reads TGTGCCAGCAGTTTATTATGGACAGGGGACCACGAGCAGTACTTC.

The V call is TRBV10-3, the J call TRBJ2-1; maybe TRBD2 (5 bases). With 3 bases removed from V and 4 bases from J, the gap between germline ends came to 7 bases. This CDR3 is 13 amino acids long. Germline V gives CDR1 ENHRY, CDR2 SYGVKD. For the CDR3, the DNA is TGTGCCATCAGTGACGGAGGATACAATGAGCAGTTCTTC. This gives the protein CAISDGGYNEQFF.

The chain links TRBV4-1 to TRBJ2-7; TRBD2 matches at 9 bases. Losses at the gene ends were 0 bases for V and 2 bases for J; bases not matched to a gene: 5. The germline CDR1 and CDR2 sequences are MGHRA and YSYEKL. This CDR3 contains 16 residues. CDR3 sequence reads: CASSQDLSSGTYEQYF. The CDR3 DNA sequence: TGCGCCAGCAGCCAAGATCTGTCTAGCGGGACCTACGAGCAGTACTTC.

J is TRBJ1-1 and V is TRBV19, with 7 bases matching TRBD1. Germline CDR1 reads LNHDA; CDR2 reads SQIVND (reference sequence). This CDR3 has 15 residues. J gave up 2 bases and V 7 bases, and 10 bases lay outside the gene matches. CDR3 DNA sequence: TGTGCCAGTAATACACGAAACAGGGGAAACACTGAAGCTTTCTTT. Residues: CASNTRNRGNTEAFF.

The chain is built from TRBV27 and TRBJ1-2, with 8 bases matching TRBD1. Per the germline V gene, CDR1 is MNHEY and CDR2 is SMNVEV (reference sequence). The CDR3 totals 14 residues. The trim removed 0 bases at V and 6 bases at J, leaving 3 bases unmatched. CDR3 sequence reads: CASSLSDRVHGYTF. The CDR3 nucleotides are TGTGCCAGCAGTTTATCGGACAGGGTTCATGGCTACACCTTC.

About this clone itself: The junction departs from germline at one end; a sequencing error may be responsible. At the DNA level, this CDR3 is encoded by other sequences in the same sample as well. This sequence joins TRBV7-8 and TRBJ2-1; TRBD2 agrees at 7 bases. CDR1 is SGHVS and CDR2 is FQNEAQ in the germline V gene. The CDR3 has 14 amino acids. CDR3 residues: CASSLAGAGDEQFF. The CDR3 nucleotides read TGTGCCAGTAGCTTAGCGGGTGCGGGAGATGAGCAGTTCTTC.

The J gene is TRBJ2-3, the V gene TRBV2; D gene uncertain. Germline-derived CDR1 and CDR2 are SNHLY and FYNNEI. V was shortened by 8 bases and J by 0 bases, with 15 bases between the two germline ends. CDR3 length: 15 amino acids. This CDR3 is CASSASETSTDTQYF. Here the CDR3 DNA reads TGTGCCAGCTCTGCCTCTGAAACTAGCACAGATACGCAGTATTTT. Full variable domain (rest looked up from reference TRBV2 and TRBJ2-3): EPEVTQTPSHQVTQMGQEVILRCVPISNHLYFYWYRQILGQKVEFLVSFYNNEISEKSEIFDDQFSVERPDGSNFTLKIRSTKLEDSAMYFCASSASETSTDTQYFGPGTRLTVL.

The chain uses TRBV6-1 and TRBJ1-4; D gene unclear. The CDR3 is made up of 15 amino acids. The V gene's germline CDR1 is MNHNS and CDR2 SASEGT. Deletions cut 1 base from V and 8 bases from J, with 14 bases between. CDR3 nucleotides: TGTGCCAGCAGTGAAGGGACGGCCTCGAGGGAAAAACTGTTTTTT. It specifies CASSEGTASREKLFF.

The chain carries TRBV27 and TRBJ1-5, with D possibly matching TRBD1 (5 bases). Trimming took off 0 bases at V and 0 bases at J, with 9 bases between the two ends. CDR1 is MNHEY, CDR2 SMNVEV, per germline (reference sequence). CDR3 length equals 16 residues. The CDR3 nucleotides are TGTGCCAGCAGTTTATCCCAGGGAGCTAGCAATCAGCCCCAGCATTTT. Protein: CASSLSQGASNQPQHF.

This clone has more than one count but fewer than ten. This chain connects TRBV15 to TRBJ1-4; 9 nucleotides align to TRBD1. This CDR3 has 15 residues. Trimming cost V 8 bases and J 8 bases; bases outside gene matches: 12. Germline V gene lookup returns CDR1 LNHNV and CDR2 YYDKDF (reference sequence). CDR3 sequence: CATGDREILSEKLFF. CDR3 nucleotide sequence: TGTGCCACCGGGGACAGGGAAATTCTTTCCGAAAAACTGTTTTTT. The variable domain in full, completed from reference TRBV15 and TRBJ1-4, reads DAMVIQNPRYQVTQFGKPVTLSCSQTLNHNVMYWYQQKSSQAPKLLFHYYDKDFNNEADTPDNFQSRRPNTSFCFLDIRSPGLGDTAMYLCATGDREILSEKLFFGSGTQLSVL.

The V gene is TRBV6-1, the J gene TRBJ2-5; TRBD2 agrees at 13 bases. Looked up from germline, CDR1 is MNHNS and CDR2 is SASEGT. The CDR3 totals 15 residues. The V segment lost 10 bases and the J segment 2 bases; nucleotides outside the gene matches: 7. CDR3 amino acids: CAIQGTSGKQETQYF. DNA of the CDR3: TGTGCCATCCAGGGGACTAGCGGGAAACAAGAGACCCAGTACTTC.

The J gene is TRBJ1-2, the V gene TRBV5-6; unclear D gene. CDR3 size: 14 residues. Germline V CDR1 and CDR2: SGHDT, YYEEEE. V was shortened by 0 bases and J by 0 bases, with 6 bases between the two germline ends. CDR3 in DNA: TGTGCCAGCAGCTTGGGTGGTTCTAACTATGGCTACACCTTC. Residues: CASSLGGSNYGYTF.